These 4 T cell receptor beta chains were sequenced from one sample in a study of T cell responses to AZD1222 COVID-19 vaccine. Using immunoSEQ multiplex PCR, the repertoire was profiled, and TCRdb retains in-frame clones only, with some absent. The table has 90,000 to 150,000 clones, 70% to 90% seen once; the top ten hold roughly 2.4%. Sequenced material: peripheral blood, taken on day 0 of AZD1222 vaccination. The receptors come from an adult in good health.

This clone was detected only a few times. V gene TRBV30 combines with J gene TRBJ2-6; D ambiguous. The CDR3 is 14 residues long. Germline-derived CDR1 and CDR2 are GTSNPN and SVGIG (reference sequence). Trimming removed 0 bases at V and 4 bases at J, with 7 bases between. The CDR3 nucleotides are TGTGCCTGGAGTGTTATTGGGGGGGCCAACGTCCTGACTTTC. As protein: CAWSVIGGANVLTF.

The rearrangement uses TRBV12-3 or TRBV12-4 and TRBJ1-1; D is ambiguous. This CDR3 has 13 residues. The V gene lost 5 bases and the J gene lost 2 bases, with 9 bases spanning the gap. In nucleotides, the CDR3 is TGTGCCAGCAGTCCCTGGAGCAACACTGAAGCTTTCTTT. This gives the protein CASSPWSNTEAFF.

The V and J genes are TRBV24-1 and TRBJ2-5, with 10 bases that match TRBD1. Germline V gene data show CDR1 as KGHDR and CDR2 as SFDVKD. CDR3 length: 18 residues. Unmatched junction bases numbered 9, after V lost 0 bases and J lost 3 bases. CDR3 sequence: CATSDLRSRTGGEETQYF. Written as DNA, the CDR3 is TGTGCCACCAGTGATTTGAGATCTCGGACAGGGGGGGAAGAGACCCAGTACTTC.

This chain links TRBV11-2 with TRBJ2-5; D unresolved. CDR1 and CDR2 from the germline V gene are SGHAT and FQNNGV. The ends were cut back, 3 bases at V and 3 bases at J, with 5 bases in the middle. This CDR3 has 12 amino acids. CDR3 protein: CASSLAEETQYF. In nucleotides, the CDR3 is TGTGCCAGCAGCTTGGCCGAAGAGACCCAGTACTTC.